The subject of this entry is one T cell receptor (beta chain). Its target is unknown. The record originates from a study of lymphopenia after photon versus proton radiotherapy. General study points: Photon-treated patients lost naive T cells and TCR diversity; proton-treated stayed stable. In patients who died, overall survival fell as post-nadir TCR diversity dropped more.

TCRdb's table, derived via immunoSEQ multiplex PCR, lists solely in-frame clones and lacks some. The sample holds more than 20,000 clones, around four fifths seen once. The CDR3 consists of 15 residues. The germline gives CDR1 MNHNY, CDR2 SVGAGI (reference sequence). J lost 8 bases, V lost 5 bases, and 9 bases had no gene match. This receptor was obtained from a man between 40 and 49 years old with gastric cancer. The specimen comprised peripheral blood, sampled from a patient treated with photon-based radiotherapy. This chain connects TRBV6-6 to TRBJ2-3; 11 nucleotides match TRBD2. CDR3 residues: CASSGSGGAVRTQYF. In DNA, the CDR3 is TGTGCCAGCAGTGGTAGCGGGGGGGCCGTACGTACGCAGTATTTT.